This T cell receptor (beta chain) was profiled in a study of blood T cell repertoires in COVID-19. The overall study: Italy, Spain and the United States were the sources of the convalescent and acute COVID-19 samples.

Measured with immunoSEQ multiplex PCR; TCRdb has only the in-frame clones, and not every one. The sample holds about 90,000 clones, about nine tenths seen once. The CDR3 is 15 amino acids. Unmatched junction bases numbered 10, after V lost 4 bases and J lost 7 bases. Per germline, CDR1 SGHNT and CDR2 YYREEE (reference sequence). The sample taken for sequencing was peripheral blood. The V and J genes are TRBV5-4 and TRBJ2-7, with TRBD2 matching 11 bases. The TCR sequence derives from a human donor with active COVID-19. The donor label of this sample is uncertain. The CDR3 DNA reads TGTGCCAGCAGCACCGAACTAGCGGGGGTGGGTGAGCAGTACTTC. Amino acids: CASSTELAGVGEQYF.